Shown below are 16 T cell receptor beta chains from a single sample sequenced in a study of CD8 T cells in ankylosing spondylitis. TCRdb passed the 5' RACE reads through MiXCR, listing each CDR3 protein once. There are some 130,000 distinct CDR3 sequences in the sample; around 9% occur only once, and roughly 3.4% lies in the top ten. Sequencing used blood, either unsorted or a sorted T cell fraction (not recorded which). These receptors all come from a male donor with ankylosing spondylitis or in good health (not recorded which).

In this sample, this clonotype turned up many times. CDR3 region: CASSLGQLASWYQETQYF. The DNA of the CDR3 is TGTGCCAGCAGCTTGGGGCAGCTAGCGAGTTGGTACCAAGAGACCCAGTACTTC. The V and J genes are TRBV5-5 and TRBJ2-5; weak D call: TRBD2 (6 bases). CDR1 is SGHKS and CDR2 is YYEKEE in the germline V gene (reference sequence). The CDR3 loop spans 18 amino acids. V gave up 0 bases and J gave up 0 bases, with 18 bases separating them.

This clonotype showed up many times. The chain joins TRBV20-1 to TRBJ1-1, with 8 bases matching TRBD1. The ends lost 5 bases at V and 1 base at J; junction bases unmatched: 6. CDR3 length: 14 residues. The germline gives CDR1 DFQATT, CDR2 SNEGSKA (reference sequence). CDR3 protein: CSAPRTGKNTEAFF. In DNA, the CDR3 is TGCAGTGCTCCTCGGACAGGGAAGAACACTGAAGCTTTCTTT.

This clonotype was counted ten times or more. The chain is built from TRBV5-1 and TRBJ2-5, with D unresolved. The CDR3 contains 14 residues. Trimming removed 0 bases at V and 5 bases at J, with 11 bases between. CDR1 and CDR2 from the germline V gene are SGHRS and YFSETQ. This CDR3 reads CASSLAIRLETQYF. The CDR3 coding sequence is TGCGCCAGCAGCTTGGCTATTAGGTTGGAGACCCAGTACTTC.

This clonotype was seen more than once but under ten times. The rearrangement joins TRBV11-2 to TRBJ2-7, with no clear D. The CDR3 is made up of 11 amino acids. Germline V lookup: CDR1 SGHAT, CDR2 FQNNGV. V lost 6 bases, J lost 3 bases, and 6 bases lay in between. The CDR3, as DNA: TGTGCCAGCAGGAGGTACTACGAGCAGTACTTC. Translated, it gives CASRRYYEQYF.

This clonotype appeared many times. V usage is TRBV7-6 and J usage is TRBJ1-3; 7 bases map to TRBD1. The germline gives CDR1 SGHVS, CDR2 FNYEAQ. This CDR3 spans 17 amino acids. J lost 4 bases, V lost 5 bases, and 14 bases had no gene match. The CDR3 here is CASSLGQLALTGNTIYF. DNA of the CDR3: TGTGCCAGCAGCCTGGGACAGCTAGCTCTAACCGGAAACACCATATATTTT.

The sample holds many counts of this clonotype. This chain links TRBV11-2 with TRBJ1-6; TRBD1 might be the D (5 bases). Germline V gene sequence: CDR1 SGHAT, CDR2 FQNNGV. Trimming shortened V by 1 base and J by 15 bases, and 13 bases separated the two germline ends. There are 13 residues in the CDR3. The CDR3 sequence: CASSLVPGQGLHF. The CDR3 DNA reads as TGTGCCAGCAGCTTAGTACCCGGGCAGGGCCTCCACTTT.

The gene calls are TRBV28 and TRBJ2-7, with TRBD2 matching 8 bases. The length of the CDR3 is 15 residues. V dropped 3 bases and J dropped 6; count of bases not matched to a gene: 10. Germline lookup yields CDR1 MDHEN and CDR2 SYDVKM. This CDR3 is CASSFSSGSGVEQYF. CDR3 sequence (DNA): TGTGCCAGCAGTTTTTCAAGCGGGAGTGGAGTCGAGCAGTACTTC.

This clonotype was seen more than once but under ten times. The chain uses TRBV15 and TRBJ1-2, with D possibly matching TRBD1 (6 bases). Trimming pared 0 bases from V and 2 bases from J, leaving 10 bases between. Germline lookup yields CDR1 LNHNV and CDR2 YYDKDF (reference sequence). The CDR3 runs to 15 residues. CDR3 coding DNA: TGTGCCACCAGCAGAGAGTCGGGGGCCAACTATGGCTACACCTTC. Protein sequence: CATSRESGANYGYTF.

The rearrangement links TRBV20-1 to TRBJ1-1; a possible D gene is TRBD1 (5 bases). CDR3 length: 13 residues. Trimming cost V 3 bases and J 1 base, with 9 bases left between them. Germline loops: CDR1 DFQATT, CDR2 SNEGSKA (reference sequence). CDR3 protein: CSASVGGNTEAFF. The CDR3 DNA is TGCAGTGCTAGTGTCGGGGGGAACACTGAAGCTTTCTTT.

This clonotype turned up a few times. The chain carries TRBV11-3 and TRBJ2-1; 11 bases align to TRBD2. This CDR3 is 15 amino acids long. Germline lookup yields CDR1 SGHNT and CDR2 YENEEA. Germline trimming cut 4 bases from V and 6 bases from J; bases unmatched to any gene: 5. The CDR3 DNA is TGTGCCAGCAGCTCTAGCGGGAGGCGTATCAATGAGCAGTTCTTC. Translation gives CASSSSGRRINEQFF.

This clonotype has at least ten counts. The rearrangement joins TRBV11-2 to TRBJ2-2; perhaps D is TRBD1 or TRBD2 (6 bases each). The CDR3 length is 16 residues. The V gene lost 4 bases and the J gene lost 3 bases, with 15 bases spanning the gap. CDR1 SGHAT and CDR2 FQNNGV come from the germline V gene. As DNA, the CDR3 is TGTGCCAGCAGCTCACAGGGACCGGGAGACACCGGGGAGCTGTTTTTT. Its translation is CASSSQGPGDTGELFF.

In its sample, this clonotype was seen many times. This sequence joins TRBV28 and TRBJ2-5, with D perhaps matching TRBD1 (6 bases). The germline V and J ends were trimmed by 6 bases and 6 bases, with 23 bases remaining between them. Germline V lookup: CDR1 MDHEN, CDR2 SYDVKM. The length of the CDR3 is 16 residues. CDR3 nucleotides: TGTGCCAGCAGCATCCCGGGAAATACAGGGTTAAAGACCCAGTACTTC. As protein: CASSIPGNTGLKTQYF. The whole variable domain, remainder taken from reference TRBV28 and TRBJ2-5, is DVKVTQSSRYLVKRTGEKVFLECVQDMDHENMFWYRQDPGLGLRLIYFSYDVKMKEKGDIPEGYSVSREKKERFSLILESASTNQTSMYLCASSIPGNTGLKTQYFGPGTRLLVL.

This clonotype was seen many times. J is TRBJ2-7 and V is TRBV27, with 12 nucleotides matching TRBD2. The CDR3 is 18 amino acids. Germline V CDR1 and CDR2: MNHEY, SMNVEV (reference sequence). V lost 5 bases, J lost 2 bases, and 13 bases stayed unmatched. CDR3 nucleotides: TGTGCCAGCAGTCGTCGATGGCTAGCGGGAGGGAATCCCTACGAGCAGTACTTC. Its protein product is CASSRRWLAGGNPYEQYF.

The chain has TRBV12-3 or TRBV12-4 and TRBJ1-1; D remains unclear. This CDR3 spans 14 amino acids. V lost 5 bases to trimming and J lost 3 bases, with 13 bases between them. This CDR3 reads CASSRAGIDTEAFF. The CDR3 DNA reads TGTGCCAGCAGTCGAGCAGGAATTGACACTGAAGCTTTCTTT.

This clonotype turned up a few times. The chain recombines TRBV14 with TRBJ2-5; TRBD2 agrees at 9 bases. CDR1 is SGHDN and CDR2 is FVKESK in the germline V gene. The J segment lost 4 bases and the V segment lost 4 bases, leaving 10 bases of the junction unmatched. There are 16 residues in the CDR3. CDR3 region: CASSLVPGLARETQYF. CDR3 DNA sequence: TGTGCCAGCAGCCTCGTTCCGGGACTAGCTAGAGAGACCCAGTACTTC. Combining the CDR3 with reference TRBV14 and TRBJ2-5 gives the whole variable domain EAGVTQFPSHSVIEKGQTVTLRCDPISGHDNLYWYRRVMGKEIKFLLHFVKESKQDESGMPNNRFLAERTGGTYSTLKVQPAELEDSGVYFCASSLVPGLARETQYFGPGTRLLVL.

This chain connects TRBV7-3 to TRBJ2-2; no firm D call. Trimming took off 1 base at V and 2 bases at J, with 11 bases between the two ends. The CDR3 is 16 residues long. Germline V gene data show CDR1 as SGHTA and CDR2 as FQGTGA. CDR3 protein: CASSLSGQLNTGELFF. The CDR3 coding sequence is TGTGCCAGCAGCTTAAGTGGTCAACTTAACACCGGGGAGCTGTTTTTT.